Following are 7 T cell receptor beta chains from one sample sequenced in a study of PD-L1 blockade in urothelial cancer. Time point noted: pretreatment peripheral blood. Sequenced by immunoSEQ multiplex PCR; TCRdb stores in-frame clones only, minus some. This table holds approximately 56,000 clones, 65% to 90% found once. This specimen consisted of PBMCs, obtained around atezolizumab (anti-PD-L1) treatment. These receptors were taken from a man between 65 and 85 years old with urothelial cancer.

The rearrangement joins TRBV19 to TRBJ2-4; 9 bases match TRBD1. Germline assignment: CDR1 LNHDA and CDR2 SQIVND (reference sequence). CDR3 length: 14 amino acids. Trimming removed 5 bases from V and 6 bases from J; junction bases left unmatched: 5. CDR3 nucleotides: TGTGCCAGTAGTCCCCGGGACAGGGTAAACATTCAGTACTTC. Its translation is CASSPRDRVNIQYF. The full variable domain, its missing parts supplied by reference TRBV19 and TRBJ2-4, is DGGITQSPKYLFRKEGQNVTLSCEQNLNHDAMYWYRQDPGQGLRLIYYSQIVNDFQKGDIAEGYSVSREKKESFPLTVTSAQKNPTAFYLCASSPRDRVNIQYFGAGTRLSVL.

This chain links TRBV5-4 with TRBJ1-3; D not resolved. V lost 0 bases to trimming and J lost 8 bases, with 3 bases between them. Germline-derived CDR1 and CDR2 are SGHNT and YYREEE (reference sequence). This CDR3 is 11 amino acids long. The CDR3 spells CASSLADTIYF. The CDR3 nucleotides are TGTGCCAGCAGCTTGGCGGACACCATATATTTT. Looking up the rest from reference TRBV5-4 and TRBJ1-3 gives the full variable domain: ETGVTQSPTHLIKTRGQQVTLRCSSQSGHNTVSWYQQALGQGPQFIFQYYREEENGRGNFPPRFSGLQFPNYSSELNVNALELDDSALYLCASSLADTIYFGEGSWLTVV.

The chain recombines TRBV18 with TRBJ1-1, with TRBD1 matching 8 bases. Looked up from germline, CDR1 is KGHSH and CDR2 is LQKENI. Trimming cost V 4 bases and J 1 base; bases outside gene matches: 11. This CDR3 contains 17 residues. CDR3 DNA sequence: TGTGCCAGCTCACTCACCACAGGGGGGGGCCAGAACACTGAAGCTTTCTTT. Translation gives CASSLTTGGGQNTEAFF.

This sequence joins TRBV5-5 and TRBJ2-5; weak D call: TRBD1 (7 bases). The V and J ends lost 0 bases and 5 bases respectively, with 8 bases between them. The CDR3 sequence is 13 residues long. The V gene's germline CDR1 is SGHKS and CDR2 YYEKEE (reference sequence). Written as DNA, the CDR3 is TGTGCCAGCAGCTTGGCAGGGGGGGAGACCCAGTACTTC. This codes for CASSLAGGETQYF. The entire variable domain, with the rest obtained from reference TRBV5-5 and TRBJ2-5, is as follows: DAGVTQSPTHLIKTRGQQVTLRCSPISGHKSVSWYQQVLGQGPQFIFQYYEKEERGRGNFPDRFSARQFPNYSSELNVNALLLGDSALYLCASSLAGGETQYFGPGTRLLVL.

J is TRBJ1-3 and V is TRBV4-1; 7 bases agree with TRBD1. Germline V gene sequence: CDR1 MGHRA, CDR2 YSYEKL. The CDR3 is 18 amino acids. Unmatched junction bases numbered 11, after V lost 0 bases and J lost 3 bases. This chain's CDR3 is CASSQDRTGHNRGNTIYF. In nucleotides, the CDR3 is TGCGCCAGCAGCCAAGATAGGACAGGACATAATCGTGGAAACACCATATATTTT.

Here the CDR3 reads CSVISGSTDTQYF. In nucleotides, the CDR3 is TGCAGCGTTATTAGCGGGAGCACAGATACGCAGTATTTT. The chain has TRBV29-1 and TRBJ2-3, with 7 bases fitting TRBD2. Germline V gives CDR1 SQVTM, CDR2 ANQGSEA. This CDR3 region has 13 residues. Losses at the gene ends were 5 bases for V and 0 bases for J; bases not matched to a gene: 2.

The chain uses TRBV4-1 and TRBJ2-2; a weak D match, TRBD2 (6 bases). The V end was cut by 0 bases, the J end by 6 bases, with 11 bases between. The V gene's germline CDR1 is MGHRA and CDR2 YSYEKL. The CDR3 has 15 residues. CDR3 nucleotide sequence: TGCGCCAGCAGCCAAGAAGACCCTAGCGCCGGGGAGCTGTTTTTT. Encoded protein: CASSQEDPSAGELFF.